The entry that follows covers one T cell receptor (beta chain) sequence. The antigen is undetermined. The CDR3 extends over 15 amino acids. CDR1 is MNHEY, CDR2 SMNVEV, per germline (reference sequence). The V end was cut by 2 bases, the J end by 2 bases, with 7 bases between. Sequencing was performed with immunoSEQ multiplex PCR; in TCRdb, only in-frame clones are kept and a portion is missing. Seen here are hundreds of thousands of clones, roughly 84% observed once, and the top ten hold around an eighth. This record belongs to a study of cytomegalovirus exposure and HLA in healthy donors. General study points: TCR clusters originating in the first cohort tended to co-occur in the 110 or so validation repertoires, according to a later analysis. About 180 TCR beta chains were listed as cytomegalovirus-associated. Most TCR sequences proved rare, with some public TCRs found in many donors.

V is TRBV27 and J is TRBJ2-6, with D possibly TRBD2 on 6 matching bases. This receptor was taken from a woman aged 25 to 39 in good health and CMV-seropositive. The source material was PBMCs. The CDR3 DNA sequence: TGTGCCAGCAGTTTAGGAGGGGCTGGGGCCAACGTCCTGACTTTC. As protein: CASSLGGAGANVLTF. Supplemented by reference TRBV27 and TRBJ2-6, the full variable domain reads EAQVTQNPRYLITVTGKKLTVTCSQNMNHEYMSWYRQDPGLGLRQIYYSMNVEVTDKGDVPEGYKVSRKEKRNFPLILESPSPNQTSLYFCASSLGGAGANVLTFGAGSRLTVL.